Listed here is a single T cell receptor (beta chain). This clone was detected once. The target of this receptor is not known. Base qualities were left out, and no much larger clone turns up one base away. The sample comes from a study of technical replicates of blood from a handful of donors (dated by TCRdb to 2016 to 2017). The germline V and J ends show losses of 3 bases and 3 bases respectively, and no gene match explains 19 bases of the junction. The CDR1 and CDR2 encoded by the germline V gene are WSHSY and SAAADI. The CDR3 contains 19 residues, cysteine and phenylalanine counted. Of the read, only the CDR3 DNA is kept; its 57 bases are in frame from base 1. The library was produced with the immunoSEQ multiplex PCR assay. TCRdb retrieved this table from immuneACCESS and kept in-frame rearrangements only. Not all clones are present; in checked studies, unresolved V genes account for under half, and no reason is known for the remainder. For this sample there are roughly 68,000 clones; approximately 86% appear just once. Around 5% of the sample lies in the top ten.

The TCR comes from a human donor in good health. Some clones in this sample may be carry-over from other donors' samples. The chain is made from TRBV10-2 and TRBJ2-7; 8 of the junction bases match TRBD2. The specimen sequenced was PBMCs. The sequence in DNA is TGCGCCAGCAGTGAAGTATCATCCGCTAGCGGGTCCCTCTTCTACGAGCAGTACTTC. This yields the protein CASSEVSSASGSLFYEQYF.